A selection of T cell receptor beta chains follows, all from one sample in a study of control samples from healthy donors and cancer patients. Clones were read by immunoSEQ multiplex PCR, and TCRdb kept only the in-frame ones, dropping some. Of 100,000 to 150,000 clones detected, 85% to 95% appear once; the ten largest clones hold approximately 0.57%. The sequenced sample consisted of PBMCs. The receptor set was obtained from a man of 80 years or more with head and neck cancer. Both conserved end residues are part of each CDR3. A D gene is named only where the DNA matches it firmly. Clone size is given for some rows only: seen once, a few or many times, or a class if the clone is expanded.

j_call,v_call,d_call,clone_size,cdr3_aa,cdr3_nt
TRBJ1-5,TRBV6-2/TRBV6-3,NA,NA,CASSSGGQPQHF,TGTGCCAGCAGTTCTGGCGGTCAGCCCCAGCATTTT
TRBJ2-7,TRBV5-6,TRBD2,NA,CASSLIGRGGGYEQYF,TGTGCCAGCAGCTTGATAGGTCGGGGGGGAGGCTACGAGCAGTACTTC
TRBJ2-6,TRBV13,NA,NA,CASSFRVSGANVLTF,TGTGCCAGCAGCTTTAGAGTCTCTGGGGCCAACGTCCTGACTTTC
TRBJ1-1,TRBV5-5,NA,NA,CASSSNRWTEAFF,TGTGCCAGCAGCTCCAATAGGTGGACTGAAGCTTTCTTT
TRBJ1-5,TRBV19,TRBD1,few,CASSPWDRVDQPQHF,TGTGCCAGTAGTCCTTGGGACAGGGTGGATCAGCCCCAGCATTTT
TRBJ2-3,TRBV5-4,NA,NA,CASSLDAPAADTQYF,TGTGCCAGCAGCTTGGATGCACCTGCGGCAGATACGCAGTATTTT
TRBJ2-7,TRBV11-2,TRBD2,NA,CASSRWTSGTVYPFEQYF,TGTGCCAGCAGCCGGTGGACTAGCGGGACAGTTTATCCTTTCGAGCAGTACTTC
TRBJ2-7,TRBV30,NA,NA,CAWSVGAPILGEQYF,TGTGCCTGGAGTGTCGGGGCTCCCATTCTGGGGGAGCAGTACTTC
TRBJ2-3,TRBV19,NA,NA,CASSTPGGATTDTQYF,TGTGCCAGTAGTACCCCCGGCGGGGCAACCACAGATACGCAGTATTTT
TRBJ2-7,TRBV19,TRBD2,NA,CASSIGLAGIRGDYEQYF,TGTGCCAGTAGTATTGGACTAGCGGGAATAAGGGGTGACTACGAGCAGTACTTC
TRBJ1-6,TRBV6-5,NA,once,CASSYLGRNSPLHF,TGTGCCAGCAGTTACCTTGGGAGGAATTCACCCCTCCACTTT
TRBJ2-7,TRBV6-5,NA,NA,CASSRVPSSYEQYF,TGTGCCAGCAGTCGCGTTCCTAGCTCCTACGAGCAGTACTTC
TRBJ2-7,TRBV7-6,NA,NA,CASSPRGWNEQYF,TGTGCCAGCAGCCCCCGCGGGTGGAACGAGCAGTACTTC
TRBJ2-7,TRBV7-2,NA,NA,CASSLVFYEQYF,TGTGCCAGCAGCTTAGTGTTCTACGAGCAGTACTTC
TRBJ1-1,TRBV7-2,NA,NA,CASSLARNTEAFF,TGTGCCAGCAGCTTAGCGAGAAACACTGAAGCTTTCTTT
TRBJ1-1,TRBV5-1,NA,NA,CASRVLRGNTEAFF,TGCGCCAGCAGGGTTCTCAGGGGGAACACTGAAGCTTTCTTT
TRBJ1-6,TRBV6-1,NA,NA,CASSELPGRVSYNSPLHF,TGTGCCAGCAGTGAACTCCCCGGCAGAGTCTCCTATAATTCACCCCTCCACTTT
TRBJ1-5,TRBV30,TRBD1,NA,CAWRAFGTVNQPQHF,TGTGCCTGGAGGGCCTTCGGGACAGTCAATCAGCCCCAGCATTTT
TRBJ2-1,TRBV27,TRBD2,NA,CASSFGGADYNEQFF,TGTGCCAGCAGTTTCGGGGGGGCGGACTACAATGAGCAGTTCTTC
TRBJ1-2,TRBV5-4,TRBD1,NA,CASSLQGLGYGYTF,TGTGCCAGCAGCCTACAGGGGCTCGGCTATGGCTACACCTTC
TRBJ2-7,TRBV6-1,TRBD1,NA,CASSEMGQGYEQYF,TGTGCCAGCAGTGAAATGGGACAGGGGTACGAGCAGTACTTC
TRBJ2-1,TRBV9,NA,NA,CASSVEEGTYNEQFF,TGTGCCAGCAGCGTAGAGGAGGGGACCTACAATGAGCAGTTCTTC
TRBJ1-2,TRBV6-1,TRBD1,NA,CASSEWRDRGNGYTF,TGTGCCAGCAGTGAATGGAGGGACAGGGGGAATGGCTACACCTTC
TRBJ2-2,TRBV4-1,TRBD1,NA,CASSQGQGADGELFF,TGCGCCAGCAGCCAAGGACAGGGGGCTGACGGGGAGCTGTTTTTT
TRBJ2-2,TRBV9,TRBD1,NA,CASSATGGTNTGELFF,TGTGCCAGCAGCGCGACAGGGGGAACGAACACCGGGGAGCTGTTTTTT
TRBJ2-7,TRBV2,NA,NA,CASSGQQVGTYEQYF,TGTGCCAGCAGTGGTCAACAGGTAGGGACCTACGAGCAGTACTTC
TRBJ2-7,TRBV6-5,TRBD2,few,CASREGRERGDQQYF,TGTGCCAGCAGGGAGGGGAGGGAGCGGGGGGACCAGCAGTACTTC
TRBJ1-4,TRBV30,NA,once,CAWSVGFSNEKLFF,TGTGCCTGGAGTGTAGGCTTTTCCAATGAAAAACTGTTTTTT
TRBJ1-3,TRBV9,NA,few,CASSAEGRGLTGNTIYF,TGTGCCAGCAGCGCCGAGGGCAGGGGTTTAACTGGAAACACCATATATTTT
TRBJ2-1,TRBV4-2,NA,once,CASSQEAATHNEQFF,TGTGCCAGCAGCCAAGAGGCAGCTACACACAATGAGCAGTTCTTC
TRBJ2-3,TRBV5-5,NA,NA,CASSPTVPADTQYF,TGTGCCAGCAGCCCGACAGTTCCGGCAGATACGCAGTATTTT
TRBJ2-7,TRBV6-2/TRBV6-3,NA,NA,CASSLQSTYSSYEQYF,TGTGCCAGCAGTTTACAGTCGACTTATAGCTCCTACGAGCAGTACTTC
TRBJ2-1,TRBV10-3,NA,NA,CAISESTGWSYNEQFF,TGTGCCATCAGTGAGTCTACAGGGTGGTCCTACAATGAGCAGTTCTTC
TRBJ1-4,TRBV5-1,TRBD1,NA,CASSLAGSTGEKLFF,TGCGCCAGCAGTCTGGCCGGTTCGACAGGGGAAAAACTGTTTTTT
TRBJ1-1,TRBV6-6,TRBD1,NA,CASSYSNRGKYTEAFF,TGTGCCAGCAGTTACTCGAACAGGGGTAAATACACTGAAGCTTTCTTT
TRBJ2-5,TRBV2,NA,once,CASTASRGQETQYF,TGTGCCAGCACCGCGAGCAGGGGACAAGAGACCCAGTACTTC
TRBJ2-2,TRBV30,TRBD1,NA,CAWRPRTGNTGELFF,TGTGCCTGGAGGCCGCGGACAGGGAACACCGGGGAGCTGTTTTTT
TRBJ2-3,TRBV11-2,NA,NA,CASSNSGNTQYF,TGTGCCAGCAGCAATAGCGGAAATACGCAGTATTTT
TRBJ1-3,TRBV6-1,NA,NA,CASSVGTPSSGNTIYF,TGTGCCAGCAGTGTTGGGACGCCGAGCTCTGGAAACACCATATATTTT